These 2 T cell receptor beta chains originate from one sample sequenced in a study of CD8 T cell repertoires and HIV-1 epitope variants (dated by TCRdb to the early 2020s). Their antigens remain unidentified. Library method: the immunoSEQ multiplex PCR assay. TCRdb stores this immuneACCESS table with in-frame sequences only. Part of the clones is absent; in the studies checked, under half of the shortfall reflects unresolved V genes, and no reason is known for the rest. In all, the sample holds 3,000 to 4,500 clones, and 65% to 80% of those were seen once. The ten biggest clones cover approximately 40% of the sample. The sample was cultured CD8+ T cells derived from PBMCs. The receptors were gathered from a male donor with HIV.

This clone was detected a few times. J is TRBJ2-1 and V is TRBV4-3, with D possibly TRBD2 on 5 matching bases. This CDR3 has 17 amino acids. The V and J ends lost 1 base and 8 bases respectively, with 21 bases between them. The germline V gene encodes CDR1 LGHNA and CDR2 YSLEER. The CDR3 DNA reads as TGCGCCAGCAGCCAAGCCCCCCTACCACTAGATCTAGATGAGCAGTTCTTC. This translates into CASSQAPLPLDLDEQFF.

J is TRBJ1-2 and V is TRBV25-1, with 10 bases aligning to TRBD1. Per germline, CDR1 MGHDK and CDR2 SYGVNS. CDR3 size: 15 residues. The V segment lost 2 bases and the J segment 8 bases; nucleotides outside the gene matches: 8. In DNA form, the CDR3 reads TGTGCCAGCAGTGAACCAGGACAGGGGGTTTGGGGCTACACCTTC. Residues: CASSEPGQGVWGYTF.